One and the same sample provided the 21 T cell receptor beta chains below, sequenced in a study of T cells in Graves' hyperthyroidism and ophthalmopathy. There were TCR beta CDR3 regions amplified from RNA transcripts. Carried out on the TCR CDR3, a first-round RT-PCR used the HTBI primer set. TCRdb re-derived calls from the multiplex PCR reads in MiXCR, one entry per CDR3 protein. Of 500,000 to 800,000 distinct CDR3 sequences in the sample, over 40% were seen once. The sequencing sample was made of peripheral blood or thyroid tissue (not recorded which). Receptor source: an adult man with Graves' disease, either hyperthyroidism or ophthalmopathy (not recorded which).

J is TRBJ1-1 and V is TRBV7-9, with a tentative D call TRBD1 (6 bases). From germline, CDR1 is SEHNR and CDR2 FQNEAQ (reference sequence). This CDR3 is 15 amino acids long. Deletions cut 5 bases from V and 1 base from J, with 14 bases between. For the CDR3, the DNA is TGTGCCAGCAGCCAAGCCCCCAGGGGGAACACTGAAGCTTTCTTT. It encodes CASSQAPRGNTEAFF.

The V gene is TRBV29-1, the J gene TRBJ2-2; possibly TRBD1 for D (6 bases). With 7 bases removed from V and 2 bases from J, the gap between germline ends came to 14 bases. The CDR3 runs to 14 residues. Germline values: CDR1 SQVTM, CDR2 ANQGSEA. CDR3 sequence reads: CSERGQLNTGELFF. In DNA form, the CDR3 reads TGCAGCGAGAGAGGACAGCTAAACACCGGGGAGCTGTTTTTT.

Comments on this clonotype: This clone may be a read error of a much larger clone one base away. CDR3: CSARTGQKRDGYAF. CDR3 DNA: TGCAGTGCTAGAACCGGACAGAAACGGGATGGCTACGCCTTC. This chain connects TRBV20-1 to TRBJ1-2; tentative D call: TRBD1 (6 bases). This CDR3 contains 14 residues. CDR1 and CDR2 from the germline V gene are DFQATT and SNEGSKA (reference sequence).

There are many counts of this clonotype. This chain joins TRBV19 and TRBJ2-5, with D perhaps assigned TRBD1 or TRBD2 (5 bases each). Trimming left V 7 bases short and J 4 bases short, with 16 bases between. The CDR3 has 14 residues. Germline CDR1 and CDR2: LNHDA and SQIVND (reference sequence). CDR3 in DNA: TGTGCCAGTACCAGGGACGGGACCGGAGAGACCCAGTACTTC. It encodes CASTRDGTGETQYF.

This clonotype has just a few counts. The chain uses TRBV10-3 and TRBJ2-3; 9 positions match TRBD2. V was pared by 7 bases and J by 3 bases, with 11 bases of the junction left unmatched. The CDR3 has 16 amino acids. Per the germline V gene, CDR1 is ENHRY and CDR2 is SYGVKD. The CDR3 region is CAIMARAGGPTDTQYF. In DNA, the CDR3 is TGTGCCATCATGGCCCGGGCGGGGGGGCCGACAGATACGCAGTATTTT.

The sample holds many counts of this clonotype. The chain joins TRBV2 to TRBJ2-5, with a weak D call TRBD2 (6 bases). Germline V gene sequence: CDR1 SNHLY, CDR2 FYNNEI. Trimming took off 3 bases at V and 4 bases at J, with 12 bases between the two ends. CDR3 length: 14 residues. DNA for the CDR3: TGTGCCAGCAGTGAGGGCGAGGAGGGAGAGACCCAGTACTTC. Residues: CASSEGEEGETQYF.

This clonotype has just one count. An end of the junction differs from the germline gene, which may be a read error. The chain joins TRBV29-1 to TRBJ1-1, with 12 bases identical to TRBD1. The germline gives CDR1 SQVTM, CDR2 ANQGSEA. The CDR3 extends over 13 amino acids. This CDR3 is CAWDRGQATEAFF. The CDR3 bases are TGTGCCTGGGACAGGGGGCAGGCCACTGAAGCTTTCTTT.

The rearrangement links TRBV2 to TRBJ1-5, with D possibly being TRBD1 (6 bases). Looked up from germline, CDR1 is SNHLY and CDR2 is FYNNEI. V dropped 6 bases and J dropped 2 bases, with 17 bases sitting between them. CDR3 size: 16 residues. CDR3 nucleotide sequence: TGTGCCAGCAGCTTAAGGGAGGGGACACGCAATCAGCCCCAGCATTTT. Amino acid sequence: CASSLREGTRNQPQHF.

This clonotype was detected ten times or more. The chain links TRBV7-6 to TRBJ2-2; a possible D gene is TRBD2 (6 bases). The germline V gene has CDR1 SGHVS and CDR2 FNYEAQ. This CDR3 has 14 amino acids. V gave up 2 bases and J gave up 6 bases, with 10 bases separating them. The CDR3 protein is CASSLLGGAGELFF. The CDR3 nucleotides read TGTGCCAGCAGCTTACTTGGCGGGGCCGGGGAGCTGTTTTTT.

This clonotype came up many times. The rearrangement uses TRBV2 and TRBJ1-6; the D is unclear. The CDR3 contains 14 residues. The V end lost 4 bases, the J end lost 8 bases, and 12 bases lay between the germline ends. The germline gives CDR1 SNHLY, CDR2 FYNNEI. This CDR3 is CASSGGGSHSPLHF. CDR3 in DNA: TGTGCCAGCAGTGGGGGAGGCAGTCATTCACCCCTCCACTTT. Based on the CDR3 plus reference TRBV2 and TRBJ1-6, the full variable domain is EPEVTQTPSHQVTQMGQEVILRCVPISNHLYFYWYRQILGQKVEFLVSFYNNEISEKSEIFDDQFSVERPDGSNFTLKIRSTKLEDSAMYFCASSGGGSHSPLHFGNGTRLTVT.

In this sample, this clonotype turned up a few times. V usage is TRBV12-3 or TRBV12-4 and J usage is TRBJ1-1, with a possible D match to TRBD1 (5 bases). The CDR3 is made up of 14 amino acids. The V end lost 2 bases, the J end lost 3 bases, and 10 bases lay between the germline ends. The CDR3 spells CASSLLGEDTEAFF. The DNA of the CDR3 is TGTGCCAGCAGTTTACTAGGGGAGGACACTGAAGCTTTCTTT.

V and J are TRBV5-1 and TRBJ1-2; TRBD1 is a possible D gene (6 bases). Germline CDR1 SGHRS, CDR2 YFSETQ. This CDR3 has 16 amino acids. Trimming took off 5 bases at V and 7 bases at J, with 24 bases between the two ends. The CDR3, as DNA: TGCGCCAGCAGACTAACAGGGACCCAATTTAGTGGTGGCTACACCTTC. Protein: CASRLTGTQFSGGYTF.

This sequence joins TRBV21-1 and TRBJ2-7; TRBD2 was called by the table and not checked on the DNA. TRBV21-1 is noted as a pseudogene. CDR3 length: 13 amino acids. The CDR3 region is CAISRLAGDLQYF. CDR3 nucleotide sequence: TGTGCCATCAGCAGACTAGCGGGAGACCTTCAGTACTTC.

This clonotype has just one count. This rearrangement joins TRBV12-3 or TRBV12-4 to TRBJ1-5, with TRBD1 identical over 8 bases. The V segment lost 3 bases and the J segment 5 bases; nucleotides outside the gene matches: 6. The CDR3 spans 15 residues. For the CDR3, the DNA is TGTGCCAGCAGTTTCATGGGGACAGGAGATCAGCCCCAGCATTTT. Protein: CASSFMGTGDQPQHF.

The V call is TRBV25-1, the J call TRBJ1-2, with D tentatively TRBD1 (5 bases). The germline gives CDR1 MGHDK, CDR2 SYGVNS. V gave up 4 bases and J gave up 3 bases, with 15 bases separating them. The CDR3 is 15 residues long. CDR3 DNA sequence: TGTGCCAGCAGTGCGAAACAGGCTATGTACTATGGCTACACCTTC. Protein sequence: CASSAKQAMYYGYTF.

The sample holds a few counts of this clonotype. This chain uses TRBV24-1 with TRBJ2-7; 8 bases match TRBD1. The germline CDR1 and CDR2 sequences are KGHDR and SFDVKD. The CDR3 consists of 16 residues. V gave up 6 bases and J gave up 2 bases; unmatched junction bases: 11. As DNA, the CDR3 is TGTGCCACCAGTACCCCTTGGGACAGGTCTACCTACGAGCAGTACTTC. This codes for CATSTPWDRSTYEQYF.

CDR3 nucleotide sequence: TGTGCCACCAGCAGCCCCGGGACTCCATATGGCTACACCTTC. Its translation is CATSSPGTPYGYTF. V and J are TRBV15 and TRBJ1-2; weak D call: TRBD1 (5 bases). The V end was cut by 3 bases, the J end by 5 bases, with 13 bases between. This CDR3 spans 14 amino acids. Germline V lookup: CDR1 LNHNV, CDR2 YYDKDF (reference sequence).

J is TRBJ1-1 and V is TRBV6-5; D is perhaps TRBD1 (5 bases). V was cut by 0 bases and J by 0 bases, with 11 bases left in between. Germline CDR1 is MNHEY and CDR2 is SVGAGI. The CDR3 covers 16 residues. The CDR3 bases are TGTGCCAGCAGTTACTCGGCAGGGATAATGAACACTGAAGCTTTCTTT. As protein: CASSYSAGIMNTEAFF.

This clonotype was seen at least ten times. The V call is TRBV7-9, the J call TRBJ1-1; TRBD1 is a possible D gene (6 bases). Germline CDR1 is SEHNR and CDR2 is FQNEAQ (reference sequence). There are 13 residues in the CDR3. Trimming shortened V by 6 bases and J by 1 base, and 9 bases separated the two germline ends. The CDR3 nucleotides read TGTGCCAGCAGATGGACAGAGAACACTGAAGCTTTCTTT. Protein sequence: CASRWTENTEAFF.

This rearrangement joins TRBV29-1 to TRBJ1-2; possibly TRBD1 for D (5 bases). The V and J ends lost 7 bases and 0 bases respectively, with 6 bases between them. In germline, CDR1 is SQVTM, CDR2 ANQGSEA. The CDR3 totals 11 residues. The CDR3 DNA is TGCAGCGGGGGGTCTAACTATGGCTACACCTTC. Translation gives CSGGSNYGYTF.

CDR3 nucleotides: TGCAGCGTTGAAGGCAGGGTGGGCAGCTCCTACGAGCAGTACTTC. Its protein is CSVEGRVGSSYEQYF. This chain connects TRBV29-1 to TRBJ2-7; TRBD1 is a possible D gene (5 bases). This CDR3 spans 15 amino acids. Germline V CDR1 and CDR2: SQVTM, ANQGSEA. With 1 base removed from V and 0 bases from J, the gap between germline ends came to 13 bases.